This TCR beta chain was identified in a study of cytomegalovirus exposure and HLA in healthy donors. Findings and caveats of the study: Immune exposure data for these donors was limited to CMV serostatus.

As for this clone: Its antigen is unknown.

The PCR was carried out with 60 Vbeta primers and 13 Jbeta primers. Libraries were prepared by immunoSEQ multiplex PCR; TCRdb keeps only in-frame clonotypes and omits some of them. The sample includes over 150,000 clones, about three quarters of them seen just once. The CDR3 sequence is 15 residues long. Unmatched junction bases numbered 6, after V lost 5 bases and J lost 2 bases. Germline assignment: CDR1 MNHEY and CDR2 SVGAGI. Sequenced sample: PBMCs. This TCR came from a woman in her sixties or seventies in good health and CMV-seropositive. The J gene is TRBJ1-3, the V gene TRBV6-5; 7 nucleotides align to TRBD1. CDR3: CASSATGDTGNTIYF. DNA of the CDR3: TGTGCCAGCAGTGCAACAGGGGACACTGGAAACACCATATATTTT.